This entry is about one TCR beta chain. The antigen is not known. This entry belongs to a study of vaccination effects on CD4 cells after COVID-19. Overall study: Participants were given two doses of BNT162b2 or mRNA-1273 vaccine.

Antigen-specific CD4+ T cells were expanded (with viral peptide pools) by the ViraFEST assay ahead of sequencing. At the end of about 10 days of culture, CD4+ T cells were isolated. Vaccinated participants had no history of SARS-CoV-2 infection and tested negative for nucleocapsid antibodies. PBMC were cultured at under 2.5 million per well with 9.5 to 10 IU/ml IL-2 and about 9.5 ug/ml peptides. Half-medium exchanges with IL-2 medium took place on days 3 and 7. V dropped 4 bases and J dropped 3 bases, with 16 bases sitting between them. CDR1 and CDR2 (germline): SGHRS, YFSETQ. CDR3 length equals 15 residues. Study-wide results and caveats: The study enrolled few convalescent patients and sampled no early post-infection timepoints.

Clones were sequenced by immunoSEQ multiplex PCR, and TCRdb holds only the in-frame ones, with some missing. The data show tens of thousands of clones, approximately 76% seen once. V gene TRBV5-1 combines with J gene TRBJ2-5; D is unclear. Sequenced material: CD4+ T cells from PBMCs cultured with HCoV-NL63 spike peptides, taken before COVID-19 vaccination. The TCR comes from a human donor who received a COVID-19 vaccine. The CDR3 DNA sequence: TGCGCCAGCAGCGGATCCGGGTATCCAGAAGAGACCCAGTACTTC. It codes for CASSGSGYPEETQYF. The full variable domain, with the rest looked up from reference TRBV5-1 and TRBJ2-5, is KAGVTQTPRYLIKTRGQQVTLSCSPISGHRSVSWYQQTPGQGLQFLFEYFSETQRNKGNFPGRFSGRQFSNSRSEMNVSTLELGDSALYLCASSGSGYPEETQYFGPGTRLLVL.